The table lists the clone carrying this TCR beta chain with a few counts. The data were taken from a study of identical twins. CDR3 length: 14 residues. Germline V gives CDR1 KGHDR, CDR2 SFDVKD. Trimming removed 9 bases from V and 0 bases from J, with 11 bases in between. Unique molecular identifiers were present on the cDNA, and a universal primer site came from template switching. TCRdb itself ran the 5' RACE reads through MiXCR, one entry per CDR3 protein. This sample carries about 250,000 distinct CDR3 sequences, 7.5% of them seen once, and the ten largest clones take over 5%. These data were likewise used in another study, on yellow fever vaccine responses in identical twins.

The sample consisted of CD8+ T cells sorted from blood. J is TRBJ2-1 and V is TRBV24-1, with D tentatively TRBD1 or TRBD2 (6 bases each). This clonotype was obtained from a woman under 30 in good health. As DNA, the CDR3 is TGTGCCACCTGTGGAGGGGGCTCCTACAATGAGCAGTTCTTC. Translating it yields CATCGGGSYNEQFF.